Listed below are T cell receptor beta chains from one sample, sequenced in a study of T cells in localized non-small cell lung cancer. Only in-frame clones appear in the TCRdb table, and some are missing; sequencing was by immunoSEQ multiplex PCR. The sample gives 25,000 to 30,000 clones, about 92% of which show up once; 3.5% to 5% is in the top ten. The sample in question was peripheral blood mononuclear cells, obtained before any cancer treatment. These receptors were taken from a woman aged 40-69 years with stage III lung adenocarcinoma. The CDR3 runs from the conserved cysteine through the conserved F or W. The order of the fields is V gene, D gene, J gene, clone size, CDR3 DNA, CDR3 protein. The D gene is left open where the match is weak. Where a row states a size, it is once, few, many or the class of an expanded clone; other rows omit it.

>TRBV7-8|NA|TRBJ1-2|NA
TGTGCCAGCAGCTTTTCTGGGCCCCAGGCGGGTGGCTACACCTTC
CASSFSGPQAGGYTF
>TRBV10-3|TRBD2|TRBJ2-3|NA
TGTGCCATCAGTGAAGGACTAGCGGGAGATTCAGATACGCAGTATTTT
CAISEGLAGDSDTQYF
>TRBV27|NA|TRBJ2-1|once
TGTGCCGTGGGTGGCCCCTACAATGAGCAGTTCTTC
CAVGGPYNEQFF
>TRBV5-6|TRBD1|TRBJ1-1|NA
TGTGCCAGCAGCCCGAGGGGGCCCATATTATTAAACACTGAAGCTTTCTTT
CASSPRGPILLNTEAFF
>TRBV5-6|NA|TRBJ1-1|NA
TGTGCCAGCAGCCCCTACAGGGCGGGGCACACTGAAGCTTTCTTT
CASSPYRAGHTEAFF
>TRBV5-4|TRBD1|TRBJ1-3|NA
TGTGCCAGCAGCAGGACAGGGGGTTCGGGAAACACCATATATTTT
CASSRTGGSGNTIYF
>TRBV7-8|NA|TRBJ2-5|NA
TGTGCCAGCAGCTTAACCCCGACCGGGGAGACCCAGTACTTC
CASSLTPTGETQYF
>TRBV5-6|TRBD1|TRBJ1-5|NA
TGTGCCAGCAGCTTGTCACAGGGGGGGAATCAGCCCCAGCATTTT
CASSLSQGGNQPQHF
>TRBV7-6|NA|TRBJ2-5|NA
TGTGCCAGCAGCTTAAAAGAGACCCAGTACTTC
CASSLKETQYF
>TRBV10-3|NA|TRBJ1-1|NA
TGTGCCATCAGTGAGTCGATTCTAGGTCTACGGGCAGGGGCGTACGACACTGAAGCTTTCTTT
CAISESILGLRAGAYDTEAFF
>TRBV5-1|NA|TRBJ2-7|NA
TGCGCCAGCAGCTTGGGTCGGGACATATCTACTTACGAGCAGTACTTC
CASSLGRDISTYEQYF
>TRBV27|TRBD2|TRBJ2-6|NA
TGTGCCAGCAGAGCGGGGGGCTCCTCTGGGGCCAACGTCCTGACTTTC
CASRAGGSSGANVLTF
>TRBV6-5|TRBD1|TRBJ1-1|NA
TGTGCCAGCAGTTCAGGACAGGGGAGTACTGAAGCTTTCTTT
CASSSGQGSTEAFF
>TRBV5-4|TRBD1|TRBJ1-5|NA
TGTGCCAGCAGCTCCGACAGGGTAGGGCAGCCCCAGCATTTT
CASSSDRVGQPQHF
>TRBV10-3|NA|TRBJ1-1|NA
TGTGCCACTGACGAGGGGACATTGAACACTGAAGCTTTCTTT
CATDEGTLNTEAFF
>TRBV29-1|NA|TRBJ1-2|NA
TGCAGCGTCAGGGGCGCGGGGGCTCAAGGCTACACCTTC
CSVRGAGAQGYTF
>TRBV5-4|TRBD1|TRBJ2-5|NA
TGTGCCAGCAGCAATGGACAGGACCAAGAGACCCAGTACTTC
CASSNGQDQETQYF
>TRBV7-9|TRBD1|TRBJ2-3|NA
TGTGCCAGCAGTTCAACCGGGACAGCGATCTCTTTGCAGTATTTT
CASSSTGTAISLQYF
>TRBV19|NA|TRBJ2-5|NA
TGTGCCAGTAGTACCGCAGGGAAGTTTGGAGAGACCCAGTACTTC
CASSTAGKFGETQYF
>TRBV4-1|NA|TRBJ2-7|NA
TGCGCCAGCAGCCAAGACATCATTTTCTCCTACGAGCAGTACTTC
CASSQDIIFSYEQYF
>TRBV7-8|NA|TRBJ2-7|once
TGTGCCAGCAGCCAACGCATAGATTACGGCGAGCAGTACTTC
CASSQRIDYGEQYF
>TRBV5-1|NA|TRBJ2-1|NA
TGCGCCAGCAGCCTCCGTGGGGGCGATGAGCAGTTCTTC
CASSLRGGDEQFF
>TRBV30|TRBD1|TRBJ1-1|once
TGTGCCTGGAGTTCACAACAGGGGACTGAAGCTTTCTTT
CAWSSQQGTEAFF
>TRBV28|TRBD1|TRBJ2-7|NA
TGTGCCAGCAGTCCTCGGGACAGCTCCTACGAGCAGTACTTC
CASSPRDSSYEQYF